Reported below is one T cell receptor beta chain. This record comes from a study of blood T cell repertoires in COVID-19. Only in-frame clones appear in the TCRdb table, and some are missing; sequencing was by immunoSEQ multiplex PCR. The sample contains a few hundred thousand clones, around 83% of which appear only once. This TCR came from a woman aged 50 to 60 who had recovered from COVID-19. Sequenced input: PBMCs or T cells enriched from blood (not recorded which).

The CDR3 DNA reads as TGCGCCAGCAGGCAGGGGATCGGAAACACCATATATTTT. Amino acids: CASRQGIGNTIYF. V usage is TRBV5-1 and J usage is TRBJ1-3; tentative D call: TRBD1 (6 bases). This CDR3 contains 13 residues. Germline V gene data show CDR1 as SGHRS and CDR2 as YFSETQ. V gave up 5 bases and J gave up 4 bases, with 10 bases separating them.